What follows describes a single T cell receptor (beta chain). Its antigen is undetermined. This record comes from a study of spatial heterogeneity in lung cancer. Broader study findings: Relative to follow-up, resection was when ubiquitous expanded tumor TCRs appeared more in blood.

TCRdb passed the 5' RACE reads through MiXCR, listing each CDR3 protein once. The sample has 55,000 to 70,000 distinct CDR3 sequences, approximately 6% seen once. The CDR3 is 18 amino acids. Regarding time point: sample taken at primary tumor resection. In each case, whole RNA from tumor, nontumor lung or frozen PBMC was sequenced unsorted. The J gene is TRBJ2-7, the V gene TRBV21-1; the table's D call, TRBD1, was not checked against the DNA. TRBV21-1 is marked as a pseudogene. Sequences were derived from PBMCs, sampled at surgery. This TCR was sampled from a female donor with early-stage non-small cell lung cancer. The CDR3 coding sequence is TGTGCCAGCAGCAAAGTAACCGAGACAGGTTCAGCTTCCTACGAGCAGTACGTC. This translates into CASSKVTETGSASYEQYV.